This note documents a single TCR beta chain sequence. No antigen is known for it. Other DNA sequences from this sample encode an identical CDR3 as well. The sample originates from a study of PD-1 blockade in classical Hodgkin lymphoma. Notes on the study in general: Those patients who began receiving nivolumab less than 1 year after ASCT had lower diversity, and they were excluded. Patients newly diagnosed and complete responders had comparable baseline diversity. In CD4+ cells, TCR diversity went up significantly by C4D1, but in CD8+ cells it did not.

Each patient's relapse followed autologous stem cell transplantation, and brentuximab vedotin exposure varied. Responses achieved at best were complete response, partial response or progressive disease. Sequencing used immunoSEQ multiplex PCR; TCRdb keeps in-frame clones, though not all of them. The sample contains 55,000 to 75,000 clones, more than 85% of which appear only once. Specimen: peripheral blood mononuclear cells (PBMCs), collected at baseline. This TCR was recovered from a human donor with classical Hodgkin lymphoma.

This chain's CDR3 is CASSQDLTGSNQPQHF. The DNA of the CDR3 is TGCGCCAGCAGCCAGGATTTGACAGGATCCAATCAGCCCCAGCATTTT. The rearrangement uses TRBV4-3 and TRBJ1-5; tentatively, D is TRBD1 (6 bases). The CDR3 has 16 amino acids. Trimming took off 3 bases at V and 3 bases at J, with 15 bases between the two ends. The germline CDR1 and CDR2 sequences are LGHNA and YSLEER.